Sequencing of this T cell receptor (beta chain) was carried out in a study of graft-versus-host responses after intestinal transplantation. On this clone itself: Its antigen is unknown.

The method was immunoSEQ multiplex PCR; TCRdb's version includes in-frame clones alone and lacks a portion of them. The sample has under 25,000 clones, roughly 78% seen once. The CDR3 runs 13 residues. CDR1 SGHAT and CDR2 FQNNGV come from the germline V gene. J was trimmed by 7 bases and V by 6 bases; bases with no gene match: 2. The receptor comes from a human donor who was the organ donor for an intestinal transplant. This material consisted of unstimulated CD8+ T cells sorted from spleen or lymph node cells, taken before transplant. The V call is TRBV11-2, the J call TRBJ2-1, with TRBD2 matching 11 bases. CDR3 protein: CASSRTSGNEQFF. The CDR3 bases are TGTGCCAGCAGTCGGACTAGCGGGAATGAGCAGTTCTTC.